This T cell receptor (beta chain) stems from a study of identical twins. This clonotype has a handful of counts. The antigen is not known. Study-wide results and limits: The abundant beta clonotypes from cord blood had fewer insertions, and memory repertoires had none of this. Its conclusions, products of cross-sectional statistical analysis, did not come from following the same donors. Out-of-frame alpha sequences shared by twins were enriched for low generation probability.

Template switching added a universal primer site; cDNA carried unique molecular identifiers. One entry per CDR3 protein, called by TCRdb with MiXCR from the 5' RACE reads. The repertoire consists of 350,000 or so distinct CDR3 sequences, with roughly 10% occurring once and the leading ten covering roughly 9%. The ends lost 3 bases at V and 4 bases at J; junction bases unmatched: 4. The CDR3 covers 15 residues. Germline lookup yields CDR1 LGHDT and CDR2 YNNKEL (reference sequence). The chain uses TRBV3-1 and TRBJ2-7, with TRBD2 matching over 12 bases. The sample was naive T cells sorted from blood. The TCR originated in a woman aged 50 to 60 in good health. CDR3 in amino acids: CASSHGTSGRYEQYF. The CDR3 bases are TGTGCCAGCAGCCACGGGACTAGCGGGCGGTACGAGCAGTACTTC.